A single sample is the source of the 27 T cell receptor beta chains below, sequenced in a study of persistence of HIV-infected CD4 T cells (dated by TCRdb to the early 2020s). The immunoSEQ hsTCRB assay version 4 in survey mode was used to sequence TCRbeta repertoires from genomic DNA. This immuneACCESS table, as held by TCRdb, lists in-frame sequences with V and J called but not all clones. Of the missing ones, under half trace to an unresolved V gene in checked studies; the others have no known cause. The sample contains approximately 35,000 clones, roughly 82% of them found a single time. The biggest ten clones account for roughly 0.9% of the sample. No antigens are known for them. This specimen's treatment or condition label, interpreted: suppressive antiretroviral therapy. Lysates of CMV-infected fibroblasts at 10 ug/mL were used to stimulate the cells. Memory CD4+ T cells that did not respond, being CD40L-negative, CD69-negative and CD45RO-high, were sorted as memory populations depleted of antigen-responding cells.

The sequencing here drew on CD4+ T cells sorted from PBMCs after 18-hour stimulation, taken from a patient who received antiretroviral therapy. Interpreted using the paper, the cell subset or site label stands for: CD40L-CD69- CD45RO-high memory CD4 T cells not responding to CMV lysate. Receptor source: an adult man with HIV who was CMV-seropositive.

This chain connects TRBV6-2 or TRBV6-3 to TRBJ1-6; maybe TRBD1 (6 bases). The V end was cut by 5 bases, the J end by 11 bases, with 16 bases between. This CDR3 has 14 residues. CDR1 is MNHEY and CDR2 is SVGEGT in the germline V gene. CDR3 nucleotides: TGTGCCAGCAGTCTCCGGACAGATTTGACACCCCTCCACTTT. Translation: CASSLRTDLTPLHF.

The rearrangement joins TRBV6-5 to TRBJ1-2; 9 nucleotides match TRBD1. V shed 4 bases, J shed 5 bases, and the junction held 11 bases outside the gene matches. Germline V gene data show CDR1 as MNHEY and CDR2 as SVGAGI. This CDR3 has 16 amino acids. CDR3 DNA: TGTGCCAGCAGTTCGGCCGGGACAGGGCTTTCTTATGGCTACACCTTC. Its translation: CASSSAGTGLSYGYTF.

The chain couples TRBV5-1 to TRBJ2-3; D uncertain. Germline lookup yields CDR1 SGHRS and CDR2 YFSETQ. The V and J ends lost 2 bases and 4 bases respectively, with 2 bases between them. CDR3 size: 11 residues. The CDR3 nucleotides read TGCGCCAGCAGCTTAGCAGATACGCAGTATTTT. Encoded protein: CASSLADTQYF.

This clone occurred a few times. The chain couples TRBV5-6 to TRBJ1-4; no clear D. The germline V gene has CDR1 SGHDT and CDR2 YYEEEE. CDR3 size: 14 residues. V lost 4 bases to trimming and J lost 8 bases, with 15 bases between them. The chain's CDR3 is CASSPFWEGEKLFF. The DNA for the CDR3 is TGTGCCAGCAGCCCCTTCTGGGAAGGGGAAAAACTGTTTTTT. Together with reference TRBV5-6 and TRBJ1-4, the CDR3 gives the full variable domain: DAGVTQSPTHLIKTRGQQVTLRCSPKSGHDTVSWYQQALGQGPQFIFQYYEEEERQRGNFPDRFSGHQFPNYSSELNVNALLLGDSALYLCASSPFWEGEKLFFGSGTQLSVL.

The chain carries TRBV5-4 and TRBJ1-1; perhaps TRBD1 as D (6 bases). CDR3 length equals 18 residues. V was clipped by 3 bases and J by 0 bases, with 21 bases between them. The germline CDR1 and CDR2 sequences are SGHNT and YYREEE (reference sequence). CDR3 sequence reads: CASSSPRLGARMNTEAFF. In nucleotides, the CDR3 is TGTGCCAGCAGCTCCCCCCGGCTGGGGGCCCGCATGAACACTGAAGCTTTCTTT.

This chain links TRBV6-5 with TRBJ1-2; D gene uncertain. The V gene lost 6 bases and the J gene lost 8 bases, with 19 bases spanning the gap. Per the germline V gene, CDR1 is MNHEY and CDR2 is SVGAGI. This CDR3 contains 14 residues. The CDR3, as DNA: TGTGCCAGCAGCGCCGCGACGGTGGTAGGGGGCTACACCTTC. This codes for CASSAATVVGGYTF.

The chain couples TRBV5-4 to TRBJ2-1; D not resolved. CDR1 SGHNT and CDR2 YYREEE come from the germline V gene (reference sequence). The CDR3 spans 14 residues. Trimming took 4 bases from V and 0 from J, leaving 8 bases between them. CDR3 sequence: CASSPPYSYNEQFF. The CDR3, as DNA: TGTGCCAGCAGCCCCCCATACTCCTACAATGAGCAGTTCTTC.

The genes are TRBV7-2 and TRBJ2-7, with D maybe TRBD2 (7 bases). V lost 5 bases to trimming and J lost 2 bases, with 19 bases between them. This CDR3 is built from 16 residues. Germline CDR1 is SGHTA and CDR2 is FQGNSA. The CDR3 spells CASSQATTRGPYEQYF. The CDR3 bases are TGTGCCAGCAGCCAGGCGACGACGCGGGGGCCCTACGAGCAGTACTTC.

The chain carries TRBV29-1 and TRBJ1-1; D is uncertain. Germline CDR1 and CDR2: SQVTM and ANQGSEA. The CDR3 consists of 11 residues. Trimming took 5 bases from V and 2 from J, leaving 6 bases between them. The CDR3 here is CSVPDNTEAFF. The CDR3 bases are TGCAGCGTTCCGGACAACACTGAAGCTTTCTTT. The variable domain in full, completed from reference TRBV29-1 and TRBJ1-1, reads SAVISQKPSRDICQRGTSLTIQCQVDSQVTMMFWYRQQPGQSLTLIATANQGSEATYESGFVIDKFPISRPNLTFSTLTVSNMSPEDSSIYLCSVPDNTEAFFGQGTRLTVV.

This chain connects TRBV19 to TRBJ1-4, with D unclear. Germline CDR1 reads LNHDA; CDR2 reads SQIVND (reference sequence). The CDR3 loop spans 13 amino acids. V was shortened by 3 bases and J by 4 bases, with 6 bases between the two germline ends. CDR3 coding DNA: TGTGCCAGTAGTATTCAGCATAATGAAAAACTGTTTTTT. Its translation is CASSIQHNEKLFF. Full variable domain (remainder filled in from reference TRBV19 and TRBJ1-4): DGGITQSPKYLFRKEGQNVTLSCEQNLNHDAMYWYRQDPGQGLRLIYYSQIVNDFQKGDIAEGYSVSREKKESFPLTVTSAQKNPTAFYLCASSIQHNEKLFFGSGTQLSVL.

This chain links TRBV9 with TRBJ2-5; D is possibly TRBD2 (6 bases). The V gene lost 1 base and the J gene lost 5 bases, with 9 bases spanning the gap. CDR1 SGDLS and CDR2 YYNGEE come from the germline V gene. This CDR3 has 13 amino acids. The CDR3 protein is CASSVLGGETQYF. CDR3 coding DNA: TGTGCCAGCAGCGTATTAGGAGGGGAGACCCAGTACTTC.

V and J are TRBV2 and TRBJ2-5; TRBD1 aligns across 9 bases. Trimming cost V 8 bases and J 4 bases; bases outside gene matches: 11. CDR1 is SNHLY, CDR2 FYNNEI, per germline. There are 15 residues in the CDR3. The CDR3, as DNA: TGTGCCAGCCAGTTTCTACAGGGGGCGGGAGAGACCCAGTACTTC. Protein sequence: CASQFLQGAGETQYF. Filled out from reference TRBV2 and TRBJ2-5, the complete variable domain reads EPEVTQTPSHQVTQMGQEVILRCVPISNHLYFYWYRQILGQKVEFLVSFYNNEISEKSEIFDDQFSVERPDGSNFTLKIRSTKLEDSAMYFCASQFLQGAGETQYFGPGTRLLVL.

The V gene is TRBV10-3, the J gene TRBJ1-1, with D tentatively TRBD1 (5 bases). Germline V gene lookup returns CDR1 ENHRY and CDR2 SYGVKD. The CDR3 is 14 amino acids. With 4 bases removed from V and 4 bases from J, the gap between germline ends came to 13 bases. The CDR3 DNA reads TGTGCCATCAGTGCTATGGGGGAGGGCACTGAAGCTTTCTTT. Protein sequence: CAISAMGEGTEAFF.

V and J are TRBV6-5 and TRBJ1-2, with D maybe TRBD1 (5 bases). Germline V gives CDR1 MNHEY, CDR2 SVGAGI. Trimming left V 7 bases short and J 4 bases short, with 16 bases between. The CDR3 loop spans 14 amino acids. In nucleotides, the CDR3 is TGTGCCAGCACGCCGGACACCTCAAGCTATGGCTACACCTTC. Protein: CASTPDTSSYGYTF.

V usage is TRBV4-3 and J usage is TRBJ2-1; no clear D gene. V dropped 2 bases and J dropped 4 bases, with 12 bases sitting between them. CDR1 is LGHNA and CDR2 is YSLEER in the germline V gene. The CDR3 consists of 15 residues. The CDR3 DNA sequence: TGCGCCAGCAGCCAACAGTCCTTAGGGTACAATGAGCAGTTCTTC. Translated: CASSQQSLGYNEQFF.

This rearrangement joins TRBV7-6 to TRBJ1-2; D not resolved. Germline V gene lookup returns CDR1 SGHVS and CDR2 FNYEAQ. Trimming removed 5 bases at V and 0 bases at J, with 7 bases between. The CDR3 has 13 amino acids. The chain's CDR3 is CASSVNSNYGYTF. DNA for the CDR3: TGTGCCAGCAGCGTTAATTCTAACTATGGCTACACCTTC.

CDR3 loop: CSVENPGAGEKLFF. The CDR3 region has the DNA TGCAGCGTTGAAAATCCGGGGGCGGGTGAAAAACTGTTTTTT. J is TRBJ1-4 and V is TRBV29-1; TRBD1 might be the D (6 bases). CDR3 length: 14 residues. Germline V gives CDR1 SQVTM, CDR2 ANQGSEA. With 2 bases removed from V and 7 bases from J, the gap between germline ends came to 14 bases.

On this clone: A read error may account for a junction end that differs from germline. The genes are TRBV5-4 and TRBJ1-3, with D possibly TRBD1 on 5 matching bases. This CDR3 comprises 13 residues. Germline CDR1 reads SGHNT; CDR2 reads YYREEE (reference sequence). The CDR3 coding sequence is TGTGCCAGCAGCCCGAGTGGGGGAAGCACCATATATTTT. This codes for CASSPSGGSTIYF.

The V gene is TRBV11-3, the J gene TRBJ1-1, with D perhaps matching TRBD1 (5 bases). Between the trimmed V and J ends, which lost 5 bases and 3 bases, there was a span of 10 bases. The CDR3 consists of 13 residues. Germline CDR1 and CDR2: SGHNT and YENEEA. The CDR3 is CASSRGVHTEAFF. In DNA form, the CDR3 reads TGTGCCAGCAGCAGAGGGGTACACACTGAAGCTTTCTTT. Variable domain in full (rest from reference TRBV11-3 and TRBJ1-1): EAGVVQSPRYKIIEKKQPVAFWCNPISGHNTLYWYLQNLGQGPELLIRYENEEAVDDSQLPKDRFSAERLKGVDSTLKIQPAELGDSAVYLCASSRGVHTEAFFGQGTRLTVV.

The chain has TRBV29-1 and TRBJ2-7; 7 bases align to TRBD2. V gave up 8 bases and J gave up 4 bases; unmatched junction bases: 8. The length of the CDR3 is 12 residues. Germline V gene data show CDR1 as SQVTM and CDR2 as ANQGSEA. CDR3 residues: CSNGGVSYEQYF. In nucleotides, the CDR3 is TGCAGCAATGGGGGGGTTTCTTACGAGCAGTACTTC.

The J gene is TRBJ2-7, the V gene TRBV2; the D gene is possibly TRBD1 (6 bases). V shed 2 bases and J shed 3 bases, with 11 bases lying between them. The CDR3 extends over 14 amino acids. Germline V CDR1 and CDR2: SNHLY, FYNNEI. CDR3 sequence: CASSEQTGLYEQYF. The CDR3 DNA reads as TGTGCCAGCAGTGAACAAACAGGGCTCTACGAGCAGTACTTC.

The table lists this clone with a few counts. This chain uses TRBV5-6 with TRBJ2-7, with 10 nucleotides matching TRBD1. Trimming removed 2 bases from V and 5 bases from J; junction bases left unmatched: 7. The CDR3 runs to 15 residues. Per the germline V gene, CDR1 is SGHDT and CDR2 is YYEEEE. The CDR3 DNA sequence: TGTGCCAGCAGCTTCCGGGACAGGGGTCCCCACGAGCAGTACTTC. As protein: CASSFRDRGPHEQYF.

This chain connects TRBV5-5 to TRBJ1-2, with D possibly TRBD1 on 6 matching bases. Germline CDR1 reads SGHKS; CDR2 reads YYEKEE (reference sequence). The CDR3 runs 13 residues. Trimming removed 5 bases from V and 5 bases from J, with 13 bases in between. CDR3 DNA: TGTGCCAGCAGACCAACAGGGAAATATGGCTACACCTTC. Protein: CASRPTGKYGYTF.

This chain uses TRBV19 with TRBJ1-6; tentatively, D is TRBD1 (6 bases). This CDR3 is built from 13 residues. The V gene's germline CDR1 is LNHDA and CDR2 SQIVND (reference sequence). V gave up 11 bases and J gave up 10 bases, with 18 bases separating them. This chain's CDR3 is CAGGQSKGSPLHF. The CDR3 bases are TGTGCCGGAGGACAGTCTAAGGGCTCACCCCTCCACTTT.

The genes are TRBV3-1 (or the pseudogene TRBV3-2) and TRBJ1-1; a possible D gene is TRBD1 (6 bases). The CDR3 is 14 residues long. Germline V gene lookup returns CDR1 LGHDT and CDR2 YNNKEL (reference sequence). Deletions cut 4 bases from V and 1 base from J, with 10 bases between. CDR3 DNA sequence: TGTGCCAGCAGCCCCCCGACAGGGAACACTGAAGCTTTCTTT. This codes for CASSPPTGNTEAFF.

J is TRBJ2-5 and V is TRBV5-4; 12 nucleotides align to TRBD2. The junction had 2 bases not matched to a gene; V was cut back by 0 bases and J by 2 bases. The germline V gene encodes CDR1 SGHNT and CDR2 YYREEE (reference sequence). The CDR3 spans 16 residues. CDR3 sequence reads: CASSLGTSGVQETQYF. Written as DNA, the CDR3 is TGTGCCAGCAGCTTGGGGACTAGCGGGGTACAAGAGACCCAGTACTTC.

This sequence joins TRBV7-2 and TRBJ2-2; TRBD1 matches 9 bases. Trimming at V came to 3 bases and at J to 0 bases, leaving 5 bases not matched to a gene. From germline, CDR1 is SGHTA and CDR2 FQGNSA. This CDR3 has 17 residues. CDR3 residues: CASSLGQGPTNTGELFF. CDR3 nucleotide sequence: TGTGCCAGCAGCTTGGGACAGGGTCCTACGAACACCGGGGAGCTGTTTTTT. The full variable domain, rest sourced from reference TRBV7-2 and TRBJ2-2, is GAGVSQSPSNKVTEKGKDVELRCDPISGHTALYWYRQSLGQGLEFLIYFQGNSAPDKSGLPSDRFSAERTGGSVSTLTIQRTQQEDSAVYLCASSLGQGPTNTGELFFGEGSRLTVL.